This TCR beta chain came from a study of OX40 agonist ivuxolimab in advanced cancers. Study-wide background: Patients were treated with ivuxolimab, an agonistic anti-OX40 (CD134) antibody. Therapy given before enrollment (anti-PD-1, anti-PD-L1 or anti-CTLA-4) was allowed, and 40% to 45% had some.

Profiling relied on immunoSEQ multiplex PCR, and the TCRdb table lists in-frame clones only, not all of them. The table records approximately 50,000 clones, about 93% of them present only once. For this clone: As yet, its antigen is unknown.

Exclusion applied to patients with autoimmune disease history or systemic immunosuppression. Study-wide results and limits: Partial responders treated at 0.1-3.0 mg/kg exhibited clonal expansion among the lowest measured.

This CDR3 region has 14 residues. V lost 0 bases to trimming and J lost 2 bases, with 9 bases between them. Germline CDR1 is SGDLS and CDR2 is YYNGEE. This sample comprised CD4+ or CD8+ T cells sorted from blood, obtained in a trial of the OX40 agonist ivuxolimab. The clonotype was recovered from an adult with an advanced solid tumor such as melanoma, head and neck, liver or kidney cancer. The V and J genes are TRBV9 and TRBJ2-7; D remains ambiguous. The CDR3 here is CASSVGGSPYEQYF. CDR3 coding DNA: TGTGCCAGCAGCGTAGGTGGGTCCCCCTACGAGCAGTACTTC.